These T cell receptor beta chains were read from a single sample in a study of blood T cells in healthy people across ages. TCRdb used MiXCR to reprocess the 5' RACE reads, holding one entry per CDR3 protein. The profile shows over a million distinct CDR3 sequences, under 45% of them singletons. Sequencing used blood. These receptors originate from a woman aged 55 to 70 in good health. CDR3s include the opening cysteine and the closing phenylalanine or tryptophan. D genes are given only for firm matches. A clone size is listed for some rows: how often the clone was seen (once, few, many), or a class if it is expanded.

V gene,J gene,clone size,D gene,CDR3 protein,CDR3 DNA
TRBV10-2,TRBJ2-5,NA,NA,CTSSEKGGPLRETQYF,TGCACCAGCAGTGAGAAGGGCGGCCCCCTAAGAGAGACCCAGTACTTC
TRBV3-1,TRBJ2-5,few,NA,CASSQGRAQETQYF,TGTGCCAGCAGCCAAGGCAGGGCACAAGAGACCCAGTACTTC
TRBV29-1,TRBJ2-1,many,TRBD2,CSVIWGGSVNEQFF,TGCAGCGTGATTTGGGGGGGTTCGGTCAATGAGCAGTTCTTC
TRBV4-1,TRBJ2-7,NA,NA,CASSQLVIRQSEQYF,TGCGCCAGCAGCCAACTGGTGATCCGGCAGTCCGAGCAGTACTTC
TRBV11-3,TRBJ2-3,NA,NA,CASSVRLGFGTQYF,TGTGCCAGCAGCGTGAGGCTAGGTTTTGGTACGCAGTATTTT
TRBV5-1,TRBJ2-7,NA,TRBD1,CASSSVGQGANEQYF,TGCGCCAGCAGCTCCGTGGGACAGGGGGCTAACGAGCAGTACTTC
TRBV27,TRBJ2-7,NA,TRBD2,CASSLSASGRSYEQYF,TGTGCCAGCAGTTTATCGGCTAGCGGGCGCTCCTACGAGCAGTACTTC
TRBV18,TRBJ2-7,NA,NA,CASSPRGTRSYEQYF,TGTGCCAGCTCACCGCGCGGGACTCGCTCCTACGAGCAGTACTTC
TRBV27,TRBJ2-1,few,TRBD2,CASSPWTSGTSSYNEQFF,TGTGCCAGCAGTCCTTGGACTAGCGGGACTAGCTCCTACAATGAGCAGTTCTTC
TRBV3-1,TRBJ1-6,NA,NA,CASSAVRGDSPLHF,TGTGCCAGCAGCGCGGTGAGGGGGGACTCACCCCTCCACTTT
TRBV10-1,TRBJ1-5,many,NA,CASSESGQPQHF,TGTGCCAGCAGTGAGTCCGGTCAGCCCCAGCATTTT
TRBV10-3,TRBJ2-7,NA,TRBD2,CATQGLVPYEQYF,TGTGCCACGCAGGGACTAGTTCCCTACGAGCAGTACTTC
TRBV5-4,TRBJ2-1,NA,NA,CASRFGQGAGVNEQFF,TGTGCCAGCAGATTCGGACAGGGAGCGGGAGTGAATGAGCAGTTCTTC
TRBV7-7,TRBJ2-5,once,NA,CASSSRGGPETQYF,TGTGCCAGCAGCTCCAGGGGCGGGCCAGAGACCCAGTACTTC